Reported below is one T cell receptor beta chain. Its antigen remains unknown. The data belong to a study of PD-1 blockade in mismatch repair-deficient tumors. Study in general: All were previously treated, progressing patients with about 11 mismatch repair-deficient cancer types. Overall study results and limits: Tumor-resident clones, often absent from pretreatment blood, expanded after pembrolizumab and then contracted.

Mismatch repair deficiency was confirmed in all patients, by PCR or immunohistochemistry. TCR sequencing covered a few patients who responded to pembrolizumab. Some clones are missing from TCRdb's copy, which holds only in-frame ones; the method was immunoSEQ multiplex PCR. The table includes more than 90,000 clones, about three quarters detected once. CDR1 is SGDLS and CDR2 is YYNGEE in the germline V gene. The CDR3 extends over 16 amino acids. V gave up 0 bases and J gave up 6 bases, with 15 bases separating them. This rearrangement joins TRBV9 to TRBJ2-2; D may match TRBD1 or TRBD2 (6 bases each). The receptor's source is an adult with mismatch repair-deficient cancer. This specimen was peripheral blood, taken about 60 weeks after starting pembrolizumab. Here the CDR3 reads CASSVVLGGKSGELFF. CDR3 coding DNA: TGTGCCAGCAGCGTAGTTCTGGGGGGCAAGTCCGGGGAGCTGTTTTTT.